This note documents a single TCR beta chain sequence. This entry belongs to a study of a mutant IDH1 vaccine in newly diagnosed glioma. Whole-study context: The treated group averaged about 41 years old and was around 62% male, about 40% female. Most patients had received both radiotherapy and temozolomide, the prior options being radiotherapy, temozolomide, or both.

Time point specified: baseline, week 1 (first vaccination visit). Sample treatment: pre-vaccination baseline after standard-of-care therapy. TCRdb's table, derived via immunoSEQ multiplex PCR, lists solely in-frame clones and lacks some. The sample records some 90,000 clones, over 70% being singletons. CDR1 KGHSH and CDR2 LQKENI come from the germline V gene. V was pared by 0 bases and J by 0 bases, with 4 bases between. This CDR3 has 14 amino acids. The chain joins TRBV18 to TRBJ2-3; D is uncertain. The receptor's source is a middle-aged man with glioma. Some clones in this sample may be carry-over from other donors' samples. The source material was PBMCs, sampled from a glioma patient treated with radiotherapy, temozolomide or both. The CDR3 DNA follows: TGTGCCAGCTCACCACCCGTAAGCACAGATACGCAGTATTTT. Its protein is CASSPPVSTDTQYF.